This entry lists 8 T cell receptor beta chains sequenced from one sample in a study of blood T cell repertoires in COVID-19. Assay: immunoSEQ multiplex PCR; the TCRdb copy retains only in-frame clones and omits some. In the table there are more than 85,000 clones, around four fifths of which are singletons. Sequencing was performed on peripheral blood. These receptors all stem from a man in his sixties with active or convalescent COVID-19.

V is TRBV27 and J is TRBJ1-1; D uncertain. The CDR3 has 13 amino acids. CDR1 and CDR2 (germline): MNHEY, SMNVEV (reference sequence). Trimming removed 5 bases from V and 0 bases from J, with 7 bases in between. The CDR3 loop is CASSNLMNTEAFF. The CDR3, as DNA: TGTGCCAGCAGTAACTTAATGAACACTGAAGCTTTCTTT.

The rearrangement joins TRBV18 to TRBJ1-1, with a weak D call TRBD1 (6 bases). The V gene lost 6 bases and the J gene lost 5 bases, with 16 bases spanning the gap. The CDR3 is 14 residues long. Germline V lookup: CDR1 KGHSH, CDR2 LQKENI. The CDR3 loop is CASSPDRKGTEAFF. In DNA, the CDR3 is TGTGCCAGCTCGCCTGACAGGAAAGGAACTGAAGCTTTCTTT. Variable domain in full (rest from reference TRBV18 and TRBJ1-1): NAGVMQNPRHLVRRRGQEARLRCSPMKGHSHVYWYRQLPEEGLKFMVYLQKENIIDESGMPKERFSAEFPKEGPSILRIQQVVRGDSAAYFCASSPDRKGTEAFFGQGTRLTVV.

The chain has TRBV6-5 and TRBJ2-1; D is unresolved. V was trimmed by 6 bases and J by 1 base, leaving 10 bases between them. The CDR3 is 14 amino acids. Germline-derived CDR1 and CDR2 are MNHEY and SVGAGI. CDR3 region: CASRLTHSYNEQFF. CDR3 bases: TGTGCCAGCAGACTTACCCATTCCTACAATGAGCAGTTCTTC.

This clone was seen only a few times. The chain employs TRBV19 and TRBJ1-1; 8 nucleotides line up with TRBD1. Per the germline V gene, CDR1 is LNHDA and CDR2 is SQIVND (reference sequence). The CDR3 consists of 16 residues. Trimming removed 4 bases from V and 1 base from J; junction bases left unmatched: 8. DNA for the CDR3: TGTGCCAGTAGTACGGCCAGGGGGCGCCGGAACACTGAAGCTTTCTTT. Translating gives CASSTARGRRNTEAFF.

The V call is TRBV7-9, the J call TRBJ2-2; D perhaps matches TRBD2 (6 bases). Trimming shortened V by 0 bases and J by 6 bases, and 8 bases separated the two germline ends. The CDR3 runs to 14 residues. The germline CDR1 and CDR2 sequences are SEHNR and FQNEAQ (reference sequence). CDR3 amino acids: CASSLAGGPGELFF. The CDR3 region has the DNA TGTGCCAGCAGCTTAGCGGGAGGACCCGGGGAGCTGTTTTTT.

This clone has a single count. This chain connects TRBV4-1 to TRBJ2-5, with a possible D match to TRBD2 (6 bases). The V and J ends lost 1 base and 0 bases respectively, with 9 bases between them. This CDR3 has 15 amino acids. Per the germline V gene, CDR1 is MGHRA and CDR2 is YSYEKL. In nucleotides, the CDR3 is TGCGCCAGCAGCCAAGGGGGGAGGTACCAAGAGACCCAGTACTTC. This sequence encodes CASSQGGRYQETQYF.

V usage is TRBV27 and J usage is TRBJ1-2; 8 bases align to TRBD1. The CDR3 contains 15 residues. Germline V lookup: CDR1 MNHEY, CDR2 SMNVEV (reference sequence). V dropped 4 bases and J dropped 4; count of bases not matched to a gene: 8. The chain's CDR3 is CASSSQGALPYGYTF. The CDR3 DNA reads as TGTGCCAGCAGTTCCCAGGGGGCGCTTCCCTATGGCTACACCTTC.

The V and J genes are TRBV7-9 and TRBJ2-1; weak D call: TRBD2 (6 bases). The V and J ends lost 3 bases and 5 bases respectively, with 14 bases between them. CDR1 is SEHNR, CDR2 FQNEAQ, per germline (reference sequence). There are 15 residues in the CDR3. The CDR3 coding sequence is TGTGCCAGCAGCTTCTCGCTCTTAGCGGACAATGAGCAGTTCTTC. Amino acid sequence: CASSFSLLADNEQFF.